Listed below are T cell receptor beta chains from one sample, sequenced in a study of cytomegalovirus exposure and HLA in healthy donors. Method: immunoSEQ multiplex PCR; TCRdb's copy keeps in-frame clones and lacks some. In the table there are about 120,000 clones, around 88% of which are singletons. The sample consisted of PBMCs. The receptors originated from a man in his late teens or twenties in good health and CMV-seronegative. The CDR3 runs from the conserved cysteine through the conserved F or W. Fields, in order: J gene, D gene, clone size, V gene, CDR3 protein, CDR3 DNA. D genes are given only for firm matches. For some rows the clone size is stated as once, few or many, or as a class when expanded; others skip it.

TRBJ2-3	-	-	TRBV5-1	CASSSAGGATDTQYF	TGCGCCAGCAGCTCCGCCGGCGGGGCCACAGATACGCAGTATTTT
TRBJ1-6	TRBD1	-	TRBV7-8	CASNEDRAKSPLHF	TGTGCCAGCAACGAGGACAGGGCTAAATCACCCCTCCACTTT
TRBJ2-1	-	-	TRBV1	CTSRNRGVSNEQFF	TGCACCAGCAGGAACAGGGGTGTAAGCAATGAGCAGTTCTTC
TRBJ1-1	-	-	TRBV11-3	CASSFGRANTEAFF	TGTGCCAGCAGCTTTGGCAGGGCGAACACTGAAGCTTTCTTT
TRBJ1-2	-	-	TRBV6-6	CASRIQGTNYGYTF	TGTGCCAGCAGGATACAGGGAACTAACTATGGCTACACCTTC
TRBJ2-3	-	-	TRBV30	CAWDGVIGTDTQYF	TGTGCCTGGGACGGGGTAATCGGCACAGATACGCAGTATTTT
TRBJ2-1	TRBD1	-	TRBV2	CASRVDRANEQFF	TGTGCCAGCAGAGTGGACAGGGCCAATGAGCAGTTCTTC
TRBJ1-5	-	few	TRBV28	CASSSPGSNQPQHF	TGTGCCAGCAGTTCCCCGGGTAGCAATCAGCCCCAGCATTTT
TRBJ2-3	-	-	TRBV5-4	CASSLLGPTDTQYF	TGTGCCAGCAGCTTGCTGGGGCCCACAGATACGCAGTATTTT
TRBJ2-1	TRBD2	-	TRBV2	CASSVGLASEQFF	TGTGCCAGCAGTGTAGGACTAGCTAGTGAGCAGTTCTTC
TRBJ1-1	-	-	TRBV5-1	CASCFRDNTEAFF	TGCGCCAGCTGTTTCCGAGATAACACTGAAGCTTTCTTT
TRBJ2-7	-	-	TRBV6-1	CASSENRASSYEQYF	TGTGCCAGCAGTGAAAACAGGGCGAGCTCCTACGAGCAGTACTTC
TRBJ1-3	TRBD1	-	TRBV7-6	CASSRQGVLGNTIYF	TGTGCCAGCAGTAGACAGGGGGTATTAGGAAACACCATATATTTT
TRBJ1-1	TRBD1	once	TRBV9	CASSVVGGQGRNTEAFF	TGTGCCAGCAGCGTAGTAGGGGGACAGGGGAGAAACACTGAAGCTTTCTTT
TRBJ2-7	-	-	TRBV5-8	CASSRRGLSSYEQYF	TGTGCCAGCAGCCGGAGGGGCCTGAGCTCCTACGAGCAGTACTTC
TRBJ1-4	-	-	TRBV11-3	CASSHRQNNEKLFF	TGTGCCAGCAGCCACCGACAGAATAATGAAAAACTGTTTTTT
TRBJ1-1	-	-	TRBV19	CASSIGQVNTEAFF	TGTGCCAGTAGTATAGGGCAGGTGAACACTGAAGCTTTCTTT
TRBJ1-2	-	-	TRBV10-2	CASSPTRGGYGYTF	TGCGCCAGCAGTCCGACACGGGGGGGCTATGGCTACACCTTC
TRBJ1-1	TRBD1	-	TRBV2	CASSSYPGQGIRGTEAFF	TGTGCCAGCAGCAGCTATCCGGGACAGGGGATTCGTGGGACTGAAGCTTTCTTT
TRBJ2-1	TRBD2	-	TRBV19	CASSMTSGGFYNEQFF	TGTGCCAGTAGTATGACTAGCGGGGGGTTTTACAATGAGCAGTTCTTC
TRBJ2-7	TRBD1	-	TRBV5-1	CASSEGQTYEQYF	TGCGCCAGCAGCGAGGGACAGACCTACGAGCAGTACTTC
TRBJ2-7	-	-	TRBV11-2	CASSPGREEQYF	TGTGCCAGCAGCCCTGGTCGGGAAGAGCAGTACTTC
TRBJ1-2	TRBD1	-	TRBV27	CASSTRTGRGYTF	TGTGCCAGCAGTACCCGGACAGGGAGGGGCTACACCTTC
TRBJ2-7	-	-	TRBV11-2	CASRGTYSYEQYF	TGTGCCAGCCGCGGGACCTACTCCTACGAGCAGTACTTC
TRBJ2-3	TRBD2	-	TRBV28	CASSLLASGYSTDTQYF	TGTGCCAGCAGTTTATTGGCTAGCGGTTATAGCACAGATACGCAGTATTTT
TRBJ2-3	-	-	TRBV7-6	CASSSIVTGGTDTQYF	TGTGCCAGCAGTTCCATAGTGACGGGAGGCACAGATACGCAGTATTTT
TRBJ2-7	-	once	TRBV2	CASSQELGAYEQYF	TGTGCCAGCAGTCAAGAATTGGGCGCATACGAGCAGTACTTC
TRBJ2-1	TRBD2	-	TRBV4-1	CASLSSGGPYNEQFF	TGCGCCAGCTTATCATCGGGAGGGCCTTACAATGAGCAGTTCTTC
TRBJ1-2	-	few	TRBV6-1	CASRAQGTNYGYTF	TGTGCCAGCAGGGCTCAGGGTACTAACTATGGCTACACCTTC
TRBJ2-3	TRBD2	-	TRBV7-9	CASSLDGRFGADTQYF	TGTGCCAGCAGCTTAGACGGGAGGTTCGGTGCAGATACGCAGTATTTT
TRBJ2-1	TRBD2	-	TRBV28	CASHERTSGDNEQFF	TGTGCCAGCCACGAACGGACTAGCGGGGACAATGAGCAGTTCTTC
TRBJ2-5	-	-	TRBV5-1	CASNLEGIETQYF	TGCGCCAGCAACCTCGAGGGTATAGAGACCCAGTACTTC
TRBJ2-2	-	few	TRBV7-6	CASSSALAGATGELFF	TGTGCCAGCAGCTCCGCGTTGGCGGGGGCGACCGGGGAGCTGTTTTTT
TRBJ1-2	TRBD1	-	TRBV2	CASTLSRQGAGGYTF	TGTGCCAGCACACTTTCGAGACAGGGGGCCGGTGGCTACACCTTC
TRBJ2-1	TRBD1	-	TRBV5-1	CASSFRGQGYNEQFF	TGCGCCAGCAGCTTTCGGGGACAGGGTTACAATGAGCAGTTCTTC
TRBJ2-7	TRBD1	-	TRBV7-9	CASSRTGFNEQYF	TGTGCCAGCAGCCGGACAGGGTTCAACGAGCAGTACTTC
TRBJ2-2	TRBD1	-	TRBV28	CASKTGGMNTGELFF	TGTGCCAGCAAGACAGGGGGTATGAACACCGGGGAGCTGTTTTTT
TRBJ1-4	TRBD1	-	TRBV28	CASSYSGEGGFGKKLFF	TGTGCCAGCAGTTATTCCGGTGAAGGGGGCTTCGGGAAAAAACTGTTTTTT
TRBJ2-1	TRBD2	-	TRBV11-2	CASSFTSGGAYNEQFF	TGTGCCAGCAGCTTCACTAGCGGGGGGGCCTACAATGAGCAGTTCTTC
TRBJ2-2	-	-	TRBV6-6	CASSYLLGETGELFF	TGTGCCAGCAGTTACCTACTAGGAGAAACCGGGGAGCTGTTTTTT
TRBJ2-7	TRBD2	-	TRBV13	CASSLYSGRAAEQYF	TGTGCCAGCAGCTTATATAGCGGGAGGGCCGCCGAGCAGTACTTC